One sample yielded the 16 T cell receptor beta chains listed below, sequenced in a study of blood T cell repertoires in COVID-19. Clones were read by immunoSEQ multiplex PCR, and TCRdb kept only the in-frame ones, dropping some. The sample lists over 70,000 clones; 91% were seen once. The specimen was peripheral blood. These receptors were obtained from a man over 45 with COVID-19, enrolled during active disease.

The chain couples TRBV25-1 to TRBJ1-1, with D possibly matching TRBD1 (5 bases). CDR3 length equals 17 residues. V was shortened by 8 bases and J by 0 bases, with 22 bases between the two germline ends. CDR1 MGHDK and CDR2 SYGVNS come from the germline V gene. This chain's CDR3 is CASGDQGRPPMNTEAFF. The CDR3 bases are TGTGCCAGCGGGGATCAGGGTCGCCCCCCCATGAACACTGAAGCTTTCTTT.

This sequence joins TRBV7-2 and TRBJ1-1; tentatively, D is TRBD1 (5 bases). Germline values: CDR1 SGHTA, CDR2 FQGNSA. The CDR3 loop spans 16 amino acids. V shed 6 bases and J shed 0 bases, with 17 bases lying between them. The CDR3, as DNA: TGTGCCAGCAGGCCAATGGGGGGACGAATGAACACTGAAGCTTTCTTT. Its protein product is CASRPMGGRMNTEAFF.

The V call is TRBV5-1, the J call TRBJ1-1; a weak D match, TRBD1 (5 bases). V dropped 9 bases and J dropped 3 bases, with 18 bases sitting between them. The CDR3 sequence is 14 residues long. In germline, CDR1 is SGHRS, CDR2 YFSETQ. The CDR3 nucleotides are TGCGCCACCCGGGGGGGGGTATCCGACACTGAAGCTTTCTTT. Protein product: CATRGGVSDTEAFF.

This clone is a singleton in its sample. The chain is built from TRBV5-1 and TRBJ2-7; 7 bases fit TRBD2. The CDR3 covers 13 residues. Per germline, CDR1 SGHRS and CDR2 YFSETQ. The junction had 6 bases not matched to a gene; V was cut back by 7 bases and J by 2 bases. The CDR3 sequence is CASGRDGPYEQYF. The CDR3 nucleotides are TGCGCCAGCGGGAGGGACGGGCCCTACGAGCAGTACTTC. The whole variable domain, remainder taken from reference TRBV5-1 and TRBJ2-7, is KAGVTQTPRYLIKTRGQQVTLSCSPISGHRSVSWYQQTPGQGLQFLFEYFSETQRNKGNFPGRFSGRQFSNSRSEMNVSTLELGDSALYLCASGRDGPYEQYFGPGTRLTVT.

V usage is TRBV5-1 and J usage is TRBJ2-1, with D perhaps matching TRBD2 (6 bases). This CDR3 is 16 amino acids long. V was trimmed by 4 bases and J by 3 bases, leaving 17 bases between them. CDR1 SGHRS and CDR2 YFSETQ come from the germline V gene. This CDR3 is CASSRTLGGYYNEQFF. In DNA, the CDR3 is TGCGCCAGCAGCCGGACCCTGGGGGGATACTACAATGAGCAGTTCTTC.

The chain links TRBV6-1 to TRBJ2-5; 7 bases fit TRBD2. CDR3 length: 17 amino acids. V shed 3 bases, J shed 1 base, and the junction held 11 bases outside the gene matches. CDR1 is MNHNS, CDR2 SASEGT, per germline. DNA for the CDR3: TGTGCCAGCAGTGACGTGTTTGGGCGGGAGATCCAAGAGACCCAGTACTTC. Encoded protein: CASSDVFGREIQETQYF.

This chain links TRBV25-1 with TRBJ1-1; D remains unclear. The germline V and J ends were trimmed by 6 bases and 2 bases, with 10 bases remaining between them. The CDR3 is 13 amino acids. Germline CDR1 is MGHDK and CDR2 is SYGVNS. CDR3 sequence (DNA): TGTGCCAGCAGGACGGAGAGAAACACTGAAGCTTTCTTT. Translating gives CASRTERNTEAFF.

The CDR3 loop reads CASRTGYGNYGYTF. The CDR3 region has the DNA TGTGCCAGCAGGACAGGGTATGGTAACTATGGCTACACCTTC. The rearrangement links TRBV27 to TRBJ1-2; the match to TRBD1 covers 7 bases. J gave up 1 base and V 6 bases, and 5 bases lay outside the gene matches. The CDR3 length is 14 residues. Looked up from germline, CDR1 is MNHEY and CDR2 is SMNVEV (reference sequence).

The rearrangement uses TRBV11-2 and TRBJ1-4, with a weak D call TRBD1 (5 bases). Germline values: CDR1 SGHAT, CDR2 FQNNGV. The CDR3 totals 14 residues. V was pared by 5 bases and J by 4 bases, with 11 bases between. CDR3 sequence: CASSLGGVNEKLFF. The CDR3 DNA follows: TGTGCCAGCAGCCTTGGGGGGGTTAATGAAAAACTGTTTTTT.

This clone has a handful of counts. The chain has TRBV14 and TRBJ2-3, with 9 bases matching TRBD1. In germline, CDR1 is SGHDN, CDR2 FVKESK. This CDR3 is 15 amino acids long. With V trimmed by 5 bases and J by 4 bases, 7 bases remained unmatched. The CDR3 DNA reads TGTGCCAGCAGCTCGACAGGGGGTCGAGCAGATACGCAGTATTTT. It yields the protein CASSSTGGRADTQYF.

This clone was counted a few times. This chain links TRBV30 with TRBJ1-1; D uncertain. Germline V CDR1 and CDR2: GTSNPN, SVGIG (reference sequence). The CDR3 length is 12 residues. V was trimmed by 4 bases and J by 0 bases, leaving 6 bases between them. As DNA, the CDR3 is TGTGCCTGGACGTATGTGAACACTGAAGCTTTCTTT. Its protein is CAWTYVNTEAFF.

This chain joins TRBV7-9 and TRBJ2-3; TRBD2 might be the D (6 bases). This CDR3 is 14 amino acids long. Trimming took 3 bases from V and 5 from J, leaving 12 bases between them. Germline CDR1 is SEHNR and CDR2 is FQNEAQ (reference sequence). CDR3 sequence: CASSFRGGVDTQYF. The CDR3 DNA follows: TGTGCCAGCAGCTTCCGGGGCGGGGTAGATACGCAGTATTTT.

This rearrangement joins TRBV19 to TRBJ1-2, with D unclear. V was cut by 7 bases and J by 0 bases, with 18 bases left in between. Germline V gene lookup returns CDR1 LNHDA and CDR2 SQIVND (reference sequence). The CDR3 length is 16 residues. CDR3 nucleotides: TGTGCCAGTACCTCAATCCGATCACAGTCTAACTATGGCTACACCTTC. It encodes CASTSIRSQSNYGYTF.

This rearrangement joins TRBV6-5 to TRBJ1-1; the match to TRBD1 covers 7 bases. Germline lookup yields CDR1 MNHEY and CDR2 SVGAGI. Trimming removed 6 bases from V and 5 bases from J; junction bases left unmatched: 3. This CDR3 contains 12 residues. The CDR3 sequence is CASRQGSTEAFF. CDR3 bases: TGTGCCAGCAGACAGGGGTCGACTGAAGCTTTCTTT.

The chain is built from TRBV29-1 and TRBJ2-2, with no clear D. This CDR3 has 14 amino acids. V was shortened by 4 bases and J by 1 base, with 10 bases between the two germline ends. The germline CDR1 and CDR2 sequences are SQVTM and ANQGSEA. The chain's CDR3 is CSVGERMNTGELFF. Written as DNA, the CDR3 is TGCAGCGTTGGCGAGAGGATGAACACCGGGGAGCTGTTTTTT.

The chain couples TRBV28 to TRBJ1-1; 9 bases line up with TRBD1. Germline V gene lookup returns CDR1 MDHEN and CDR2 SYDVKM. The V segment lost 7 bases and the J segment 0 bases; nucleotides outside the gene matches: 9. The CDR3 runs to 16 residues. CDR3 in amino acids: CASTPGQGPMNTEAFF. CDR3 nucleotides: TGTGCCAGCACTCCTGGACAGGGGCCCATGAACACTGAAGCTTTCTTT.